Sequencing of this T cell receptor (beta chain) was carried out in a study of blood T cell repertoires in COVID-19. Methods used by the authors: From reference gene primer amplification, estimates of nucleated cell counts were derived. Profiling relied on immunoSEQ multiplex PCR, and the TCRdb table lists in-frame clones only, not all of them. That table furnishes V, J and clone size, whereas the DNA furnished D and trimming. The sample carries 470,000 or so clones, 70% to 90% recorded once. From germline, CDR1 is SGDLS and CDR2 YYNGEE. This CDR3 is built from 14 residues. J was trimmed by 4 bases and V by 3 bases; bases with no gene match: 6.

Sequenced input: peripheral blood. This TCR was recovered from a human donor in a cohort sampled during active COVID-19. The chain has TRBV9 and TRBJ1-1; 7 nucleotides agree with TRBD1. The CDR3 is CASSAETGTTEAFF. The CDR3 coding sequence is TGTGCCAGCAGCGCCGAGACAGGGACCACTGAAGCTTTCTTT.